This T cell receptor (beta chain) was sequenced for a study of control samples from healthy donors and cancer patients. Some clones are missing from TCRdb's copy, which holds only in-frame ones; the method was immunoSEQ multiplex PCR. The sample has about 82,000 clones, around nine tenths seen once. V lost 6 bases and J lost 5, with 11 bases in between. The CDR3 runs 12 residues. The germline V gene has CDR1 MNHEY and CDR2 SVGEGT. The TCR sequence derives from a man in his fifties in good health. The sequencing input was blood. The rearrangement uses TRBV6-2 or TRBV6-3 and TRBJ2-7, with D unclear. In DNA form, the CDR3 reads TGTGCCAGCAGCCTCCGGGCCGACGAGCAGTACTTC. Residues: CASSLRADEQYF.